The 25 T cell receptor beta chains below all came from one sample that was sequenced in a study of blood T cells in healthy people across ages. Primed by a sample-barcoded 5' primer and a J-beta primer mix, a second PCR proceeded for 7 to 11 cycles. Via MiXCR, TCRdb re-called the 5' RACE reads, giving one row per CDR3 protein. This sample has some 1.5 million distinct CDR3 sequences, with over 25% found just once. The sequencing input was blood. These receptors originate from a woman aged 25 to 39 in good health.

The chain is built from TRBV24-1 and TRBJ2-5; possible D gene TRBD1, 6 bases. The ends were cut back, 9 bases at V and 1 base at J, with 17 bases in the middle. The CDR3 extends over 15 amino acids. Germline values: CDR1 KGHDR, CDR2 SFDVKD. DNA of the CDR3: TGTGCCACCGGACTGCCAACAGGGCGCCAAGAGACCCAGTACTTC. It is translated as CATGLPTGRQETQYF.

This clonotype was counted between two and nine times. The chain combines TRBV3-1 with TRBJ2-3, with 10 nucleotides matching TRBD2. V dropped 1 base and J dropped 6; count of bases not matched to a gene: 4. Per the germline V gene, CDR1 is LGHDT and CDR2 is YNNKEL (reference sequence). The CDR3 sequence is 15 residues long. As DNA, the CDR3 is TGTGCCAGCAGCCAAGGACTAGCGGGCAGGGATACGCAGTATTTT. It yields the protein CASSQGLAGRDTQYF.

The V gene is TRBV13, the J gene TRBJ2-5; TRBD2 matches 8 bases. J gave up 5 bases and V 4 bases, and 12 bases lay outside the gene matches. CDR1 and CDR2 from the germline V gene are PRHDT and FYEKMQ (reference sequence). CDR3 length: 16 amino acids. Here the CDR3 DNA reads TGTGCCAGCAGCTCCACCGGGACTAGAATTGGGGAGACCCAGTACTTC. Its translation is CASSSTGTRIGETQYF.

This clonotype occurred a few times. V and J are TRBV5-5 and TRBJ2-2; D unresolved. Trimming left V 1 base short and J 3 bases short, with 10 bases between. CDR1 is SGHKS, CDR2 YYEKEE, per germline (reference sequence). The CDR3 contains 15 residues. The CDR3 region has the DNA TGTGCCAGCAGCTTGACAGCCACTCACACCGGGGAGCTGTTTTTT. Its translation is CASSLTATHTGELFF.

This clonotype was seen only a few times. The chain employs TRBV29-1 and TRBJ2-3; 7 bases map to TRBD2. CDR3 length equals 15 residues. Germline V gene lookup returns CDR1 SQVTM and CDR2 ANQGSEA. With 3 bases clipped from V and 6 bases from J, the junction kept 12 bases outside the gene matches. The CDR3 sequence: CSVDGPAGVSDTQYF. The CDR3 nucleotides read TGCAGCGTTGATGGGCCGGCGGGAGTCAGTGATACGCAGTATTTT.

Comments on this clonotype: Mismatch with germline at one junction end may stem from a read error. The chain recombines TRBV7-2 with TRBJ2-5, with D maybe TRBD2 (6 bases). Germline CDR1 and CDR2: SGHTA and FQGNSA. The CDR3 runs to 15 residues. The CDR3 nucleotides are TGTGCCAGCCGTTCCGGGGGAGGAGGATTAGAGACCCAGGTCTTC. Encoded protein: CASRSGGGGLETQVF.

This clonotype showed up just a few times. The chain uses TRBV20-1 and TRBJ2-7; a weak D match, TRBD2 (5 bases). The CDR3 spans 15 residues. The germline V gene has CDR1 DFQATT and CDR2 SNEGSKA (reference sequence). Trimming removed 0 bases at V and 10 bases at J, with 22 bases between. In DNA, the CDR3 is TGCAGTGCTAGAGATTTGAGGGAGACCCTTAGGGAACAGTACTTC. It translates to CSARDLRETLREQYF.

The J gene is TRBJ1-2, the V gene TRBV20-1; D is unresolved. V was cut by 3 bases and J by 0 bases, with 8 bases left in between. Germline V gene lookup returns CDR1 DFQATT and CDR2 SNEGSKA (reference sequence). CDR3 length equals 13 residues. The CDR3 protein is CSARETANYGYTF. The CDR3 DNA sequence: TGCAGTGCTAGGGAAACAGCTAACTATGGCTACACCTTC.

The chain joins TRBV18 to TRBJ1-1; no definite D call. Per germline, CDR1 KGHSH and CDR2 LQKENI. CDR3 length equals 15 residues. V lost 2 bases to trimming and J lost 6 bases, with 16 bases between them. CDR3 coding DNA: TGTGCCAGCTCACCAGATAATCCACAAATCGCTGAAGCTTTCTTT. Protein sequence: CASSPDNPQIAEAFF.

This clonotype appeared many times. The chain carries TRBV5-1 and TRBJ2-7; the D is unclear. V gave up 5 bases and J gave up 3 bases, with 15 bases separating them. Per the germline V gene, CDR1 is SGHRS and CDR2 is YFSETQ. This CDR3 contains 14 residues. CDR3 nucleotide sequence: TGCGCCAGCAGTGAAGGCCCTACACACTACGAGCAGTACTTC. Translated, it gives CASSEGPTHYEQYF.

This clonotype came up once. The chain has TRBV5-1 and TRBJ1-2; possible D gene TRBD1, 5 bases. The V end was cut by 0 bases, the J end by 5 bases, with 17 bases between. The germline gives CDR1 SGHRS, CDR2 YFSETQ. The CDR3 totals 16 residues. The DNA of the CDR3 is TGCGCCAGCAGCTTGGGGGCAGGGCTCGAAGTTTATGGCTACACCTTC. Its translation: CASSLGAGLEVYGYTF.

This clonotype was seen more than once but under ten times. This rearrangement joins TRBV6-6 to TRBJ1-2; 7 bases are a match to TRBD1. This CDR3 has 15 residues. J lost 3 bases, V lost 6 bases, and 10 bases had no gene match. Per germline, CDR1 MNHNY and CDR2 SVGAGI (reference sequence). The CDR3 sequence is CASSDRAGGYYGYTF. The CDR3 DNA reads as TGTGCCAGCAGCGACAGGGCAGGGGGGTACTATGGCTACACCTTC.

In regard to this clonotype: Germline is not matched at one junction end, which may reflect a read error. V usage is TRBV5-1 and J usage is TRBJ1-2; 10 bases fit TRBD1. This CDR3 comprises 22 residues. In germline, CDR1 is SGHRS, CDR2 YFSETQ. The DNA of the CDR3 is TGCGCCAGCGGCTTGGATATAGAAGACAGGGGGCGACCAGCCGGGGGCCACTATGGCTACACCTTC. Residues: CASGLDIEDRGRPAGGHYGYTF.

The sample holds a few counts of this clonotype. The junction does not match germline at one end; this may be a read error. CDR3 sequence (DNA): TGTGTCACCAGCCCCCGGGACAGGTTCGGAGATACGCAGTATTTT. Protein: CVTSPRDRFGDTQYF. V gene TRBV15 combines with J gene TRBJ2-3, with 8 bases matching TRBD1. CDR3 size: 15 residues. The V gene's germline CDR1 is LNHNV and CDR2 YYDKDF (reference sequence). Full variable domain (rest looked up from reference TRBV15 and TRBJ2-3): DAMVIQNPRYQVTQFGKPVTLSCSQTLNHNVMYWYQQKSSQAPKLLFHYYDKDFNNEADTPDNFQSRRPNTSFCFLDIRSPGLGDTAMYLCVTSPRDRFGDTQYFGPGTRLTVL.

This clonotype was detected a few times. The chain joins TRBV12-3 or TRBV12-4 to TRBJ2-7; 7 bases align to TRBD1. This CDR3 is 13 amino acids long. V lost 5 bases to trimming and J lost 5 bases; unmatched junction nucleotides: 6. In DNA form, the CDR3 reads TGTGCCAGCAGTATGAGACAGGGCAACGAGCAGTACTTC. Residues: CASSMRQGNEQYF.

This clonotype was found many times. V is TRBV11-2 and J is TRBJ2-1; no clear D gene. This CDR3 contains 13 residues. Germline assignment: CDR1 SGHAT and CDR2 FQNNGV. V was clipped by 4 bases and J by 8 bases, with 12 bases between them. The CDR3 spells CASSSSRFDEQFF. In DNA, the CDR3 is TGTGCCAGCAGCTCCTCGCGATTCGATGAGCAGTTCTTC.

The chain employs TRBV4-3 and TRBJ2-1, with 16 positions matching TRBD2. Germline CDR1 is LGHNA and CDR2 is YSLEER. This CDR3 is 18 amino acids long. Unmatched junction bases numbered 9, after V lost 1 base and J lost 9 bases. The CDR3 sequence: CASSQARPGLAGGSEQFF. The CDR3 bases are TGCGCCAGCAGCCAAGCCCGGCCGGGACTAGCGGGAGGGAGTGAGCAGTTCTTC.

This clonotype has just a few counts. The V gene is TRBV28, the J gene TRBJ1-5; D unclear. The CDR3 spans 17 residues. V lost 7 bases and J lost 1, with 20 bases in between. Per germline, CDR1 MDHEN and CDR2 SYDVKM. The CDR3 is CASTLLQGYRSNQPQHF. The CDR3 region has the DNA TGTGCCAGCACCCTTTTACAAGGGTATAGAAGCAATCAGCCCCAGCATTTT.

This clonotype was counted between two and nine times. The rearrangement uses TRBV7-9 and TRBJ2-1; D gene uncertain. V lost 5 bases and J lost 7, with 15 bases in between. Germline-derived CDR1 and CDR2 are SEHNR and FQNEAQ (reference sequence). The CDR3 sequence is 14 residues long. CDR3 protein: CASSPELPGNEQFF. The DNA for the CDR3 is TGTGCCAGCAGCCCCGAGCTCCCCGGGAATGAGCAGTTCTTC.

The rearrangement links TRBV24-1 to TRBJ2-5, with D possibly TRBD2 on 5 matching bases. This CDR3 is 18 amino acids long. V dropped 4 bases and J dropped 0 bases, with 20 bases sitting between them. Germline V gives CDR1 KGHDR, CDR2 SFDVKD. The CDR3 protein is CATSDPSGSVRHQETQYF. CDR3 nucleotide sequence: TGTGCCACCAGTGACCCCTCGGGGAGCGTTAGACACCAAGAGACCCAGTACTTC.

This sequence joins TRBV5-5 and TRBJ2-2, with a weak D call TRBD2 (6 bases). Germline CDR1 and CDR2: SGHKS and YYEKEE (reference sequence). This CDR3 is built from 16 residues. V lost 2 bases and J lost 1, with 12 bases in between. CDR3 sequence: CASSFLADLNTGELFF. The CDR3 DNA reads as TGTGCCAGCAGCTTCTTAGCGGACCTGAACACCGGGGAGCTGTTTTTT.

As regards this clonotype: With a much larger clone just one base away, this may be a read error. The V and J genes are TRBV5-1 and TRBJ2-1; 11 bases match TRBD2. The CDR3 loop spans 17 amino acids. CDR1 is SGHRS, CDR2 YFSETQ, per germline. DNA for the CDR3: TGCGCCGGCAGCTTGACATTAGCGGGGGGGCGGAATCATGAGCAGTTCTTC. Its translation: CAGSLTLAGGRNHEQFF.

This clonotype was seen a few times. The rearrangement joins TRBV6-2 or TRBV6-3 to TRBJ2-2; D may be TRBD1 or TRBD2 (5 bases each). In germline, CDR1 is MNHEY, CDR2 SVGEGT. Between the trimmed V and J ends, which lost 2 bases and 5 bases, there was a span of 12 bases. The CDR3 consists of 15 residues. This CDR3 is CASSYGGDPTGELFF. CDR3 nucleotides: TGTGCCAGCAGTTACGGGGGAGACCCAACCGGGGAGCTGTTTTTT.

This clonotype was counted a few times. V and J are TRBV29-1 and TRBJ1-1, with D hard to call. CDR1 SQVTM and CDR2 ANQGSEA come from the germline V gene. The CDR3 length is 12 residues. The V end was cut by 7 bases, the J end by 0 bases, with 9 bases between. The CDR3 is CSAGSMNTEAFF. CDR3 bases: TGCAGCGCCGGATCTATGAACACTGAAGCTTTCTTT.

V is TRBV5-1 and J is TRBJ2-3; TRBD2 agrees at 12 bases. CDR1 is SGHRS and CDR2 is YFSETQ in the germline V gene. The CDR3 loop spans 13 amino acids. The trim removed 9 bases at V and 4 bases at J, leaving 3 bases unmatched. As DNA, the CDR3 is TGCGCCACCCGACTAGCGGGGGCAGATACGCAGTATTTT. Translation: CATRLAGADTQYF.